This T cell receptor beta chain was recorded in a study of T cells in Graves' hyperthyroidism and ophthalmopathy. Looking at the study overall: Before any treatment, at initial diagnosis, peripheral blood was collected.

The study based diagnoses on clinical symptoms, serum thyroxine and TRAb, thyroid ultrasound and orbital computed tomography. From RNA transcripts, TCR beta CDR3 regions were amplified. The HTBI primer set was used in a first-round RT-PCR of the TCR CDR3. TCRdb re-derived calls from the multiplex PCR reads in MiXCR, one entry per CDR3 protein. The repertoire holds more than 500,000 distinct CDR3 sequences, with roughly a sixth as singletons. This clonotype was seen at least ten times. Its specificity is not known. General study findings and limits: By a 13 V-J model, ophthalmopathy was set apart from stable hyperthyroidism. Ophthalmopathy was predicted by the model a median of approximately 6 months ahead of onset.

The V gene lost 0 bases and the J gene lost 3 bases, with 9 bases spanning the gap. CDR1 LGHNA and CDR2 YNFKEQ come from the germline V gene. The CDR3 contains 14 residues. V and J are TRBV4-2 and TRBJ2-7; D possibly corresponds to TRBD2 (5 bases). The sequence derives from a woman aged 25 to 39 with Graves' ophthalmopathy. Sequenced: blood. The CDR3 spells CASSQDSEVYEQYF. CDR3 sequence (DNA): TGTGCCAGCAGCCAAGATAGCGAGGTCTACGAGCAGTACTTC.